This T cell receptor (beta chain) was recorded in a study of T cells in Graves' hyperthyroidism and ophthalmopathy. This clonotype has ten or more counts. V lost 3 bases to trimming and J lost 5 bases; unmatched junction nucleotides: 9. The CDR3 sequence is 16 residues long. CDR1 and CDR2 from the germline V gene are SGHTA and FQGNSA. Diagnostic assessment was based on clinical symptoms, serum thyroxine and TRAb, thyroid ultrasound and orbital computed tomography. Authors of the study amplified TCR beta CDR3 regions from RNA transcripts. Using the HTBI primer set, a first-round RT-PCR was run on the TCR CDR3. From the multiplex PCR reads, TCRdb called clonotypes with MiXCR, one entry per CDR3 protein. This sample carries roughly 380,000 distinct CDR3 sequences, 12% to 15% of them seen once, and the ten largest clones take around 5.3%.

The sequencing input was blood. The chain employs TRBV7-2 and TRBJ1-1; 10 bases align to TRBD1. This sequence was found in a woman in her late teens or twenties with Graves' hyperthyroidism. Here the CDR3 reads CASSLGTGARGTEAFF. The CDR3 coding sequence is TGTGCCAGCAGCTTGGGGACAGGGGCCCGGGGGACTGAAGCTTTCTTT. Looking up the rest from reference TRBV7-2 and TRBJ1-1 gives the full variable domain: GAGVSQSPSNKVTEKGKDVELRCDPISGHTALYWYRQSLGQGLEFLIYFQGNSAPDKSGLPSDRFSAERTGGSVSTLTIQRTQQEDSAVYLCASSLGTGARGTEAFFGQGTRLTVV.